Listed below are T cell receptor beta chains from one sample, sequenced in a study of blood T cell repertoires in COVID-19. Here immunoSEQ multiplex PCR was the method, and the copy in TCRdb shows in-frame clones only, minus some. The data contain approximately 82,000 clones, roughly 89% of them singletons. The sample taken for sequencing was PBMCs or T cells enriched from blood (not recorded which). These receptors originate from a woman aged 45-65 years with acute COVID-19. CDR3s include the opening cysteine and the closing phenylalanine or tryptophan. A D gene is named only where the DNA matches it firmly. Some rows have no size entry. The others give once, few or many, or a class for an expanded clone.

V	J	D	size	DNA	CDR3
TRBV4-3	TRBJ2-1	NA	NA	TGCGCCAGCAGCCAAGATCTGGACGGGGGCTACAATGAGCAGTTCTTC	CASSQDLDGGYNEQFF
TRBV19	TRBJ2-7	TRBD2	NA	TGTGCCAGTAGTATATCCCACAGCGGGAGACATTCCTACGAGCAGTACTTC	CASSISHSGRHSYEQYF
TRBV25-1	TRBJ1-2	NA	NA	TGTGCCAGCAAGGGCAGGGCTAACTATGGCTACACCTTC	CASKGRANYGYTF
TRBV5-6	TRBJ2-2	NA	NA	TGTGCCAGCAGCTTTGGGACACTAAACACCGGGGAGCTGTTTTTT	CASSFGTLNTGELFF
TRBV30	TRBJ2-7	NA	once	TGTGCCTGGAGTGTCGGGACAACCTACGAGCAGTACTTC	CAWSVGTTYEQYF
TRBV10-1	TRBJ2-1	NA	NA	TGCGCCAGCAGTGAGTTAAAGGCGGCCTCCTACAATGAGCAGTTCTTC	CASSELKAASYNEQFF
TRBV3-1/TRBV3-2	TRBJ2-1	TRBD2	NA	TGTGCCAGCAGCCAACTAGCGGGAGGGAAGCAGTTCTTC	CASSQLAGGKQFF
TRBV7-2	TRBJ1-2	NA	NA	TGTGCCAGCAGCTCCCCCGGTCCGGGCGGGACCCTAGGGGGCTACACCTTC	CASSSPGPGGTLGGYTF
TRBV7-7	TRBJ1-4	TRBD1	NA	TGTGCTAGCAGCCCCGGGACAGGGGATCAAAAACTGTTTTTT	CASSPGTGDQKLFF
TRBV11-3	TRBJ2-5	NA	few	TGTGCCAGCTCCCCCAACGGGAGAGAGACCCAGTACTTC	CASSPNGRETQYF
TRBV28	TRBJ1-4	NA	NA	TGTGCCAGCAGCCCCGGGAATGAAAAACTGTTTTTT	CASSPGNEKLFF
TRBV5-4	TRBJ1-6	NA	NA	TGTGCCAGCAGCTTGGACGGGTTCGGCAATTCACCCCTCCACTTT	CASSLDGFGNSPLHF
TRBV14	TRBJ1-3	NA	once	TGTGCCAGCAGCCCCGGACAGCATACTGGAAACACCATATATTTT	CASSPGQHTGNTIYF
TRBV18	TRBJ2-2	TRBD2	few	TGTGCCAGCTCACCTCTAGCGGGGGCTAACACCGGGGAGCTGTTTTTT	CASSPLAGANTGELFF
TRBV24-1	TRBJ2-1	NA	NA	TGTGCCACCAGTGATTTGGCTAGCTCTGTTAATGAGCAGTTCTTC	CATSDLASSVNEQFF
TRBV6-5	TRBJ2-5	NA	NA	TGTGCCAGCAGCGGACAGTACCAAGAGACCCAGTACTTC	CASSGQYQETQYF
TRBV5-4	TRBJ2-2	TRBD2	NA	TGTGCCAGCAGCTTGTTAAAACTAGCGGGAGCGAACACCGGGGAGCTGTTTTTT	CASSLLKLAGANTGELFF
TRBV19	TRBJ1-2	NA	once	TGTGCCAGCACGGGGGGGCAGTTCTATAACTATGGCTACACCTTC	CASTGGQFYNYGYTF
TRBV7-6	TRBJ2-2	TRBD2	NA	TGTGCCAGCAGCGACGAGAGCGGGAGGCAAAACACCGGGGAGCTGTTTTTT	CASSDESGRQNTGELFF
TRBV9	TRBJ1-6	NA	NA	TGTGCCAGCAGCGTAGGGGGCTCCCAGAATTCACCCCTCCACTTT	CASSVGGSQNSPLHF
TRBV12-3/TRBV12-4	TRBJ2-2	NA	NA	TGTGCCAGCAGTTTTAACAATCCCGGGGAGCTGTTTTTT	CASSFNNPGELFF
TRBV7-7	TRBJ2-1	NA	NA	TGTGCTAGCAGCTCGGGACTGAGTGCCAACAATGAGCAGTTCTTC	CASSSGLSANNEQFF
TRBV3-1/TRBV3-2	TRBJ1-1	NA	few	TGTGCCAGCAGCCGTCTACAGGGAGACACTGAAGCTTTCTTT	CASSRLQGDTEAFF
TRBV5-1	TRBJ2-5	NA	NA	TGCGCCAGCAGCTTGGCCCCGTACCAAGAGACCCAGTACTTC	CASSLAPYQETQYF
TRBV2	TRBJ1-1	TRBD1	NA	TGTGCCAGCAGTGACCAGGGGGCTGGGACTGAAGCTTTCTTT	CASSDQGAGTEAFF
TRBV19	TRBJ2-1	TRBD2	NA	TGTGCCAGTAGTTCGGGACTAGCGGGAACCCCTGACTACAATGAGCAGTTCTTC	CASSSGLAGTPDYNEQFF